The 17 T cell receptor beta chains below come from one sample, sequenced in a study of glioma-infiltrating T cells. The iRepertoire nested amplicon-rescue multiplex PCR amplified TCR alpha and beta CDR3s from RNA. A single record per CDR3 protein comes from TCRdb applying MiXCR to the multiplex PCR reads. Among a few hundred thousand distinct CDR3 sequences listed, more than 35% were seen once. The sequenced sample consisted of glioma tissue, nonneoplastic brain tissue, or PBMCs (not recorded which). The receptors here all came from a human donor with low-grade glioma or glioblastoma, undergoing nonglioma brain surgery, or in good health (not recorded which).

Points on this clonotype: A clone one base away is much larger, so this may be a read error. The V and J genes are TRBV7-6 and TRBJ2-5, with unresolved D. There are 13 residues in the CDR3. V was shortened by 0 bases and J by 4 bases, with 6 bases between the two germline ends. Looked up from germline, CDR1 is SGHVS and CDR2 is FNYEAQ. The CDR3 region is CASSLAWTETQYF. For the CDR3, the DNA is TGTGCCAGCAGCTTAGCTTGGACAGAGACCCAGTACTTC.

A few counts support this clonotype. The chain has TRBV18 and TRBJ2-5; the match to TRBD1 covers 8 bases. Germline values: CDR1 KGHSH, CDR2 LQKENI. This CDR3 has 15 amino acids. Trimming cost V 5 bases and J 6 bases; bases outside gene matches: 11. CDR3 sequence (DNA): TGTGCCAGCTCATCCTCGACAGGACAGGGACAGACCCAGTACTTC. It translates to CASSSSTGQGQTQYF.

Comments on this clonotype: A clone one base away is much larger, so this may be a read error. The J gene is TRBJ1-1, the V gene TRBV20-1; D possibly corresponds to TRBD1 (5 bases). The V end was cut by 3 bases, the J end by 4 bases, with 18 bases between. The CDR3 length is 15 residues. Germline CDR1 reads DFQATT; CDR2 reads SNEGSKA (reference sequence). The CDR3 region is CSASPTGSGGTEAFF. As DNA, the CDR3 is TGCAGTGCTAGTCCTACGGGGTCGGGGGGCACTGAAGCTTTCTTT.

This clonotype has only a few counts. The rearrangement links TRBV20-1 to TRBJ1-3; a possible D gene is TRBD1 (6 bases). CDR1 and CDR2 (germline): DFQATT, SNEGSKA (reference sequence). This CDR3 spans 15 amino acids. With 8 bases removed from V and 0 bases from J, the gap between germline ends came to 17 bases. The CDR3 DNA reads TGCAGTTCCGGGACAAACATCGACTCTGGAAACACCATATATTTT. Amino acids: CSSGTNIDSGNTIYF.

This clonotype was counted at least ten times. The chain carries TRBV6-9 and TRBJ2-3; D not resolved. The CDR3 length is 14 residues. V was shortened by 4 bases and J by 6 bases, with 14 bases between the two germline ends. Per the germline V gene, CDR1 is MNHGY and CDR2 is SVAAGI. The CDR3 DNA sequence: TGTGCCAGCAGTTCGTCCTCCGCCGGGGATACGCAGTATTTT. Amino acids: CASSSSSAGDTQYF.

The table lists this clonotype with a few counts. The genes are TRBV6-1 and TRBJ2-1; the match to TRBD1 covers 10 bases. There are 19 residues in the CDR3. The junction had 15 bases not matched to a gene; V was cut back by 5 bases and J by 2 bases. The germline V gene encodes CDR1 MNHNS and CDR2 SASEGT. The CDR3 loop is CASSSRQGAGRGAYNEQFF. CDR3 coding DNA: TGTGCCAGCAGTTCCCGACAGGGGGCGGGGCGGGGCGCCTACAATGAGCAGTTCTTC.

Details on this clonotype: A much larger clone differs by one base, so this may be a read error. The chain joins TRBV28 to TRBJ2-1, with D hard to call. The CDR3 consists of 14 residues. Germline V gene lookup returns CDR1 MDHEN and CDR2 SYDVKM. DNA of the CDR3: TGTGCCAGCAGTTTGAGACCGGTCTACGATGAGCAGTTCTTC. It translates to CASSLRPVYDEQFF.

The chain has TRBV7-2 and TRBJ2-7; the D gene is possibly TRBD2 (5 bases). CDR1 is SGHTA, CDR2 FQGNSA, per germline. Trimming cost V 4 bases and J 4 bases, with 14 bases left between them. The CDR3 runs 14 residues. CDR3 nucleotide sequence: TGTGCCAGCAGCTCCCAAATTAGGAGGTACGAGCAGTACTTC. It yields the protein CASSSQIRRYEQYF.

This clonotype occurred many times. The chain combines TRBV28 with TRBJ2-7; 9 nucleotides match TRBD2. This CDR3 comprises 15 residues. Germline V gene sequence: CDR1 MDHEN, CDR2 SYDVKM. Trimming removed 5 bases from V and 2 bases from J; junction bases left unmatched: 7. The CDR3 reads CASSPAGLATYEQYF. CDR3 DNA sequence: TGTGCCAGCAGTCCTGCGGGACTAGCTACCTACGAGCAGTACTTC.

The rearrangement uses TRBV5-4 and TRBJ2-5; 11 bases are a match to TRBD2. V lost 1 base to trimming and J lost 3 bases; unmatched junction nucleotides: 8. The CDR3 consists of 17 residues. Germline-derived CDR1 and CDR2 are SGHNT and YYREEE (reference sequence). CDR3: CASSLRTSGPKEETQYF. CDR3 nucleotides: TGTGCCAGCAGCTTGAGGACTAGCGGGCCTAAGGAAGAGACCCAGTACTTC.

Comment on this clonotype: At one of its ends the junction is not consistent with the germline gene, which may arise from a read error. This chain uses TRBV6-6 with TRBJ2-7; no clear D gene. CDR1 is MNHNY, CDR2 SVGAGI, per germline (reference sequence). The CDR3 loop spans 14 amino acids. The CDR3 loop is CASSDRSQSYEQYF. The CDR3 DNA reads as TGCGCCAGCAGTGACCGGTCGCAAAGCTACGAGCAGTACTTC.

This clonotype was seen a few times. The chain carries TRBV4-3 and TRBJ2-5; no definite D call. Deletions cut 0 bases from V and 5 bases from J, with 10 bases between. This CDR3 spans 14 amino acids. Germline loops: CDR1 LGHNA, CDR2 YSLEER. The CDR3 here is CASSQDVGRETQYF. The CDR3, as DNA: TGCGCCAGCAGCCAAGATGTAGGGCGCGAGACCCAGTACTTC.

This sequence joins TRBV5-4 and TRBJ2-1; 10 bases match TRBD2. This CDR3 contains 16 residues. V trimming: 4 bases; J trimming: 7 bases; junction bases outside the gene matches: 11. Germline CDR1 is SGHNT and CDR2 is YYREEE (reference sequence). CDR3 in amino acids: CASSLGLLAGVNEQFF. The CDR3 DNA reads as TGTGCCAGCAGCCTAGGGCTGCTAGCGGGAGTGAATGAGCAGTTCTTC.

The rearrangement joins TRBV6-1 to TRBJ2-2, with 10 bases matching TRBD2. Trimming took 2 bases from V and 4 from J; bases not matched to a gene: 4. This CDR3 comprises 16 residues. Germline values: CDR1 MNHNS, CDR2 SASEGT. This chain's CDR3 is CASSERLAGLTGELFF. DNA for the CDR3: TGTGCCAGCAGTGAAAGACTAGCGGGCCTCACCGGGGAGCTGTTTTTT.

This clonotype occurred many times. The rearrangement joins TRBV6-2 or TRBV6-3 to TRBJ2-2; D may be TRBD1 (6 bases). Between the trimmed V and J ends, which lost 6 bases and 6 bases, there was a span of 14 bases. This CDR3 spans 14 amino acids. Germline loops: CDR1 MNHEY, CDR2 SVGEGT. The CDR3 DNA reads TGTGCCAGCAGCCTTAACAGGGCGGCCGGGGAGCTGTTTTTT. This encodes CASSLNRAAGELFF.

The chain combines TRBV28 with TRBJ1-5; no definite D call. The germline V and J ends were trimmed by 7 bases and 2 bases, with 18 bases remaining between them. CDR3 length: 16 residues. The germline CDR1 and CDR2 sequences are MDHEN and SYDVKM. Here the CDR3 DNA reads TGTGCCAGCAAAAAGGTATTCTATAGTGGCAATCAGCCCCAGCATTTT. Residues: CASKKVFYSGNQPQHF.

J is TRBJ2-4 and V is TRBV20-1, with unresolved D. Trimming stripped 3 bases from V and 1 base from J, with 13 bases between. Germline CDR1 reads DFQATT; CDR2 reads SNEGSKA (reference sequence). The CDR3 contains 15 residues. This CDR3 is CSARGWPTAKNIQYF. The DNA of the CDR3 is TGCAGTGCTAGGGGGTGGCCCACGGCCAAAAACATTCAGTACTTC.